This T cell receptor (beta chain) was documented in a study of CD8+CD57+ T cells in acquired aplastic anemia. Study outcomes and limitations: Patients shared 25 to 30 CD8+ CDR3 sequences with controls.

The use of genomic DNA as template underpinned the TCR beta VDJ and CDR3 profiling. Each CDR3 protein gets one entry after TCRdb re-called the reads with MiXCR. The table lists 150,000 to 200,000 distinct CDR3 sequences, less than 65% of them singletons. The V end lost 3 bases, the J end lost 0 bases, and 15 bases lay between the germline ends. This CDR3 is built from 15 residues. The germline CDR1 and CDR2 sequences are SQVTM and ANQGSEA. This clonotype was counted between two and nine times. The antigen is undetermined. The origin of this receptor is a human donor with severe aplastic anemia or a healthy control (not recorded which). Sequencing was done on a sample of sorted CD4+, CD8+, or CD8+CD57+ T cells (not recorded which) from PBMCs. This rearrangement joins TRBV29-1 to TRBJ2-7; TRBD1 is a possible D gene (6 bases). The DNA of the CDR3 is TGCAGCGTTGAGGACAGCACTTCCAGCTCCTACGAGCAGTACTTC. Encoded protein: CSVEDSTSSSYEQYF.